These 8 T cell receptor beta chains were all obtained from the same sample, sequenced in a study of T cells after yellow fever vaccination. Via MiXCR, TCRdb re-called the 5' RACE reads, giving one row per CDR3 protein. The table records roughly 400,000 distinct CDR3 sequences, about 19% of them present only once. The sample consisted of PBMCs, taken before the yellow fever booster vaccination. Receptor source: a man aged 18-30 years who received the YFV17D yellow fever vaccine.

This chain joins TRBV20-1 and TRBJ2-2, with 11 bases aligning to TRBD1. CDR1 is DFQATT, CDR2 SNEGSKA, per germline (reference sequence). V shed 5 bases, J shed 5 bases, and the junction held 1 base outside the gene matches. The CDR3 totals 13 residues. CDR3 sequence (DNA): TGCAGTGCTGGGACAGGGGGGACCGGGGAGCTGTTTTTT. Translating gives CSAGTGGTGELFF.

J is TRBJ1-1 and V is TRBV19; 11 nucleotides align to TRBD1. The CDR3 covers 17 residues. V trimming: 5 bases; J trimming: 1 base; junction bases outside the gene matches: 9. CDR1 LNHDA and CDR2 SQIVND come from the germline V gene (reference sequence). The CDR3 here is CASSRRGDRGWNTEAFF. DNA for the CDR3: TGTGCCAGTAGTCGCCGGGGGGACAGGGGGTGGAACACTGAAGCTTTCTTT.

The chain uses TRBV4-1 and TRBJ1-2; D uncertain. V was trimmed by 5 bases and J by 6 bases, leaving 13 bases between them. Germline assignment: CDR1 MGHRA and CDR2 YSYEKL. This CDR3 has 13 residues. CDR3 nucleotides: TGCGCCAGCAGCTCGGGGTTAGGGAATGGCTACACCTTC. As protein: CASSSGLGNGYTF.

The genes are TRBV7-2 and TRBJ1-5; D ambiguous. V gave up 4 bases and J gave up 4 bases, with 17 bases separating them. This CDR3 spans 16 amino acids. Germline V gene data show CDR1 as SGHTA and CDR2 as FQGNSA. In DNA, the CDR3 is TGTGCCAGCAGCTCTAAGCCCTTTGGGATGAATCAGCCCCAGCATTTT. As protein: CASSSKPFGMNQPQHF.

This clonotype is deemed medium-sized (0.01 to 0.1%). The chain uses TRBV4-2 and TRBJ2-3; 8 bases map to TRBD2. Germline V gene sequence: CDR1 LGHNA, CDR2 YNFKEQ. There are 16 residues in the CDR3. Trimming cost V 0 bases and J 1 base; bases outside gene matches: 3. CDR3 sequence: CASSQDRAGGTDTQYF. Written as DNA, the CDR3 is TGTGCCAGCAGCCAAGATCGAGCGGGGGGCACAGATACGCAGTATTTT.

This clonotype was recorded a few times. The V call is TRBV5-1, the J call TRBJ2-2, with no clear D. V lost 2 bases to trimming and J lost 5 bases, with 7 bases between them. Germline values: CDR1 SGHRS, CDR2 YFSETQ. The CDR3 extends over 13 amino acids. Here the CDR3 reads CASSFTVTGELFF. CDR3 coding DNA: TGCGCCAGCAGCTTCACAGTTACCGGGGAGCTGTTTTTT.

The chain joins TRBV12-3 or TRBV12-4 to TRBJ2-3, with no clear D. This CDR3 has 13 amino acids. With 3 bases removed from V and 1 base from J, the gap between germline ends came to 5 bases. Here the CDR3 DNA reads TGTGCCAGCAGTTTCCTTGGCACAGATACGCAGTATTTT. Its translation: CASSFLGTDTQYF.

This clonotype has a handful of counts. V usage is TRBV5-1 and J usage is TRBJ2-1; 7 bases fit TRBD2. After removal of 4 bases from V and 10 bases from J, the junction contained 8 bases not matched to a gene. CDR3 length: 13 residues. Germline CDR1 is SGHRS and CDR2 is YFSETQ. The CDR3 here is CASSRGLSGEQFF. The CDR3 DNA reads TGCGCCAGCAGCCGGGGACTATCCGGGGAGCAGTTCTTC.